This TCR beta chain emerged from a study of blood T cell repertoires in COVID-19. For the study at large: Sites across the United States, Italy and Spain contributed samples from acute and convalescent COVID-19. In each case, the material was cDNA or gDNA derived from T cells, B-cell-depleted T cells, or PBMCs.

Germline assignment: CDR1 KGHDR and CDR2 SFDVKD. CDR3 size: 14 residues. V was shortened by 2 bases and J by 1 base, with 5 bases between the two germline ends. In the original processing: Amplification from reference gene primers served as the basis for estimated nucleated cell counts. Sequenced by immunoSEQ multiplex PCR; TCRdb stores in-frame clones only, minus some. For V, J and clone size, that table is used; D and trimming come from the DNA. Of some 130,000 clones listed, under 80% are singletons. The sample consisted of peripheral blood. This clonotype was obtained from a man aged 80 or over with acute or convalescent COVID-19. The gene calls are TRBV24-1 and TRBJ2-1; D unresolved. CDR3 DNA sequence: TGTGCCACCAGTGATTCTGTATCCTACAATGAGCAGTTCTTC. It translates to CATSDSVSYNEQFF.